The 28 T cell receptor beta chains presented below share a single source sample, sequenced in a study of blood T cell repertoires in COVID-19. Clones were read by immunoSEQ multiplex PCR, and TCRdb kept only the in-frame ones, dropping some. The table lists roughly 69,000 clones, roughly 82% of them singletons. The specimen sequenced was peripheral blood. The receptors originated from a human donor in a cohort sampled during active COVID-19.

This clone was picked up one time. One end of the junction does not line up with germline, which may come from a read error. Here the CDR3 reads CASSLGQGNEQFF. The CDR3 coding sequence is TGTGCTAGCAGCCTCGGACAGGGCAATGAGCAGTTCTTC. The chain combines TRBV7-7 with TRBJ2-1, with 8 bases matching TRBD1. The CDR3 extends over 13 amino acids. In germline, CDR1 is SSHAT, CDR2 FNYEAQ (reference sequence). Looking up the rest from reference TRBV7-7 and TRBJ2-1 gives the full variable domain: GAGVSQSPRYKVTKRGQDVTLRCDPISSHATLYWYQQALGQGPEFLTYFNYEAQPDKSGLPSDRFSAERPEGSISTLTIQRTEQRDSAMYRCASSLGQGNEQFFGPGTRLTVL.

This sequence joins TRBV28 and TRBJ1-2; 8 nucleotides agree with TRBD1. Per germline, CDR1 MDHEN and CDR2 SYDVKM. V dropped 2 bases and J dropped 5; count of bases not matched to a gene: 7. The CDR3 consists of 15 residues. CDR3 amino acids: CASSLGQGAIYGYTF. CDR3 in DNA: TGTGCCAGCAGTTTAGGGCAGGGGGCTATTTATGGCTACACCTTC.

This clone was seen once. The genes are TRBV28 and TRBJ2-7, with no clear D. Trimming removed 3 bases from V and 3 bases from J, with 6 bases in between. The CDR3 has 12 residues. The germline V gene encodes CDR1 MDHEN and CDR2 SYDVKM. The CDR3 spells CASSLIGYEQYF. The CDR3 nucleotides are TGTGCCAGCAGTTTGATCGGCTACGAGCAGTACTTC.

This clone was observed a single time. The chain joins TRBV3-1 (or the pseudogene TRBV3-2) to TRBJ2-7; TRBD2 agrees at 7 bases. Unmatched junction bases numbered 4, after V lost 2 bases and J lost 6 bases. The CDR3 consists of 13 residues. The germline V gene has CDR1 LGHDT and CDR2 YNNKEL (reference sequence). The CDR3 is CASSQLLAGEQYF. CDR3 nucleotides: TGTGCCAGCAGCCAATTGTTAGCGGGCGAGCAGTACTTC.

The chain couples TRBV11-2 to TRBJ2-7, with 8 bases that match TRBD1. CDR1 and CDR2 (germline): SGHAT, FQNNGV. After removal of 8 bases from V and 5 bases from J, the junction contained 14 bases not matched to a gene. This CDR3 has 15 residues. CDR3 nucleotides: TGTGCCAGCGCCGCTGGGGGGACAGGCAGCCACGAGCAGTACTTC. This gives the protein CASAAGGTGSHEQYF. The variable domain in full, with the rest retrieved from reference TRBV11-2 and TRBJ2-7, is EAGVAQSPRYKIIEKRQSVAFWCNPISGHATLYWYQQILGQGPKLLIQFQNNGVVDDSQLPKDRFSAERLKGVDSTLKIQPAKLEDSAVYLCASAAGGTGSHEQYFGPGTRLTVT.

The chain combines TRBV6-2 or TRBV6-3 with TRBJ1-4, with D maybe TRBD1 (6 bases). Trimming cost V 6 bases and J 5 bases, with 13 bases left between them. The CDR3 is made up of 14 amino acids. Germline-derived CDR1 and CDR2 are MNHEY and SVGEGT. CDR3 amino acids: CASSSTGRNEKLFF. CDR3 DNA: TGTGCCAGCAGCTCCACAGGGCGGAATGAAAAACTGTTTTTT.

This chain uses TRBV25-1 with TRBJ2-3; a possible D gene is TRBD2 (6 bases). With 4 bases removed from V and 0 bases from J, the gap between germline ends came to 11 bases. CDR1 MGHDK and CDR2 SYGVNS come from the germline V gene. The CDR3 totals 15 residues. The CDR3 loop is CASSAVRGSTDTQYF. CDR3 in DNA: TGTGCCAGCAGTGCCGTTCGGGGGAGCACAGATACGCAGTATTTT.

The chain employs TRBV9 and TRBJ2-7; 9 bases map to TRBD1. CDR1 SGDLS and CDR2 YYNGEE come from the germline V gene. The CDR3 is 15 amino acids. Unmatched junction bases numbered 9, after V lost 3 bases and J lost 5 bases. The CDR3 coding sequence is TGTGCCAGCAGCGGCTCCGGGACAGGGAATGACGAGCAGTACTTC. The encoded protein is CASSGSGTGNDEQYF.

The V gene is TRBV10-3, the J gene TRBJ2-2, with 7 bases lining up with TRBD1. Germline V CDR1 and CDR2: ENHRY, SYGVKD. The junction had 8 bases not matched to a gene; V was cut back by 3 bases and J by 7 bases. The CDR3 spans 15 residues. The CDR3 DNA reads as TGTGCCATCAGTGAAGGACAGGAGATAGTCGGGGAGCTGTTTTTT. Amino acids: CAISEGQEIVGELFF.

The sample holds a few counts of this clone. The chain employs TRBV2 and TRBJ1-4; 8 bases fit TRBD1. In germline, CDR1 is SNHLY, CDR2 FYNNEI. Losses at the gene ends were 5 bases for V and 3 bases for J; bases not matched to a gene: 5. The CDR3 length is 15 residues. CDR3 DNA: TGTGCCAGCAGTCTCAGGGGGCAGGCTAATGAAAAACTGTTTTTT. Translating it yields CASSLRGQANEKLFF.

The chain links TRBV6-1 to TRBJ1-5; TRBD1 aligns across 10 bases. The CDR3 spans 19 residues. With 2 bases clipped from V and 0 bases from J, the junction kept 10 bases outside the gene matches. The germline V gene has CDR1 MNHNS and CDR2 SASEGT. The CDR3 DNA follows: TGTGCCAGCAGTGAAATAGGGGGACAGGGGTTTCATAGCAATCAGCCCCAGCATTTT. Its translation: CASSEIGGQGFHSNQPQHF.

This sequence joins TRBV5-1 and TRBJ2-1; D uncertain. Between the trimmed V and J ends, which lost 0 bases and 4 bases, there was a span of 11 bases. Germline CDR1 reads SGHRS; CDR2 reads YFSETQ. The length of the CDR3 is 15 residues. The chain's CDR3 is CASSLGHSGYNEQFF. The DNA of the CDR3 is TGCGCCAGCAGCTTGGGACACTCCGGTTACAATGAGCAGTTCTTC.

The chain employs TRBV7-8 and TRBJ2-2; 8 bases align to TRBD1. Germline V gene data show CDR1 as SGHVS and CDR2 as FQNEAQ. CDR3 length: 17 residues. Losses at the gene ends were 3 bases for V and 4 bases for J; bases not matched to a gene: 10. The CDR3 region is CASSFAPGGLGTGELFF. The CDR3 DNA follows: TGTGCCAGCAGCTTCGCCCCAGGGGGCTTGGGCACCGGGGAGCTGTTTTTT. Looking up the rest from reference TRBV7-8 and TRBJ2-2 gives the full variable domain: GAGVSQSPRYKVAKRGQDVALRCDPISGHVSLFWYQQALGQGPEFLTYFQNEAQLDKSGLPSDRFFAERPEGSVSTLKIQRTQQEDSAVYLCASSFAPGGLGTGELFFGEGSRLTVL.

The chain links TRBV7-2 to TRBJ2-3; tentatively, D is TRBD2 (6 bases). This CDR3 is built from 16 residues. CDR1 is SGHTA and CDR2 is FQGNSA in the germline V gene. Deletions cut 5 bases from V and 6 bases from J, with 21 bases between. CDR3 DNA sequence: TGTGCCAGCAGCACCGGCGGGACCGTTCGGCTGGATACGCAGTATTTT. It translates to CASSTGGTVRLDTQYF.

The chain combines TRBV29-1 with TRBJ2-1, with 12 bases matching TRBD2. The junction had 7 bases not matched to a gene; V was cut back by 5 bases and J by 2 bases. The CDR3 consists of 16 residues. Germline V CDR1 and CDR2: SQVTM, ANQGSEA. The CDR3 region is CSVSWASGGAYNEQFF. The CDR3 region has the DNA TGCAGCGTTTCGTGGGCTAGCGGGGGGGCCTACAATGAGCAGTTCTTC.

As DNA, the CDR3 is TGTGCCAGCACACAGGGGGATGGTTTTGAAGCTTTCTTT. Amino acid sequence: CASTQGDGFEAFF. This chain joins TRBV7-9 and TRBJ1-1; 8 bases are a match to TRBD1. The CDR3 has 13 amino acids. The V segment lost 7 bases and the J segment 7 bases; nucleotides outside the gene matches: 8. Per germline, CDR1 SEHNR and CDR2 FQNEAQ (reference sequence).

The chain joins TRBV30 to TRBJ1-2; 7 bases align to TRBD1. This CDR3 spans 13 amino acids. J gave up 4 bases and V 4 bases, and 6 bases lay outside the gene matches. Germline V gene lookup returns CDR1 GTSNPN and CDR2 SVGIG (reference sequence). The CDR3 sequence: CAWTFRDSYGYTF. The CDR3 DNA sequence: TGTGCCTGGACGTTCCGGGACAGCTATGGCTACACCTTC.

The chain joins TRBV9 to TRBJ1-6; 7 positions agree with TRBD1. J gave up 10 bases and V 3 bases, and 4 bases lay outside the gene matches. The CDR3 is 13 residues long. Germline-derived CDR1 and CDR2 are SGDLS and YYNGEE. The CDR3 DNA is TGTGCCAGCAGCGACCCGACAGGGTCACCCCTCCACTTT. This translates into CASSDPTGSPLHF.

The rearrangement uses TRBV19 and TRBJ1-5, with D hard to call. The CDR3 covers 13 residues. Looked up from germline, CDR1 is LNHDA and CDR2 is SQIVND (reference sequence). V was pared by 7 bases and J by 2 bases, with 9 bases between. The CDR3: CASNALGNQPQHF. CDR3 nucleotides: TGTGCCAGTAATGCGTTGGGCAATCAGCCCCAGCATTTT. Drawing the rest from reference TRBV19 and TRBJ1-5, the complete variable domain is DGGITQSPKYLFRKEGQNVTLSCEQNLNHDAMYWYRQDPGQGLRLIYYSQIVNDFQKGDIAEGYSVSREKKESFPLTVTSAQKNPTAFYLCASNALGNQPQHFGDGTRLSIL.

V usage is TRBV29-1 and J usage is TRBJ2-1, with TRBD2 identical over 9 bases. V was pared by 3 bases and J by 12 bases, with 9 bases of the junction left unmatched. The CDR3 spans 13 residues. The germline V gene encodes CDR1 SQVTM and CDR2 ANQGSEA. CDR3 sequence (DNA): TGCAGCGTTGAGCCTAGCGGGGCCTTTGGGCAGTTCTTC. The encoded protein is CSVEPSGAFGQFF.

The rearrangement links TRBV4-1 to TRBJ2-3, with a tentative D call TRBD2 (7 bases). V was shortened by 2 bases and J by 5 bases, with 17 bases between the two germline ends. Per the germline V gene, CDR1 is MGHRA and CDR2 is YSYEKL. The CDR3 is 16 amino acids. CDR3 in amino acids: CASSQSAGARVDTQYF. CDR3 nucleotide sequence: TGCGCCAGCAGCCAAAGCGCGGGGGCCAGGGTAGATACGCAGTATTTT.

The chain employs TRBV29-1 and TRBJ2-2, with TRBD2 matching over 8 bases. Germline V lookup: CDR1 SQVTM, CDR2 ANQGSEA. This CDR3 has 14 amino acids. V trimming: 7 bases; J trimming: 4 bases; junction bases outside the gene matches: 8. The CDR3 sequence is CSASGTRSTGELFF. The DNA of the CDR3 is TGCAGCGCGTCCGGGACTAGGTCCACCGGGGAGCTGTTTTTT.

The J gene is TRBJ1-2, the V gene TRBV5-5; D is ambiguous. From germline, CDR1 is SGHKS and CDR2 YYEKEE (reference sequence). V gave up 4 bases and J gave up 14 bases, with 21 bases separating them. The CDR3 covers 13 residues. The CDR3 loop is CASSIQPGRHGTF. CDR3 DNA: TGTGCCAGCAGCATCCAGCCCGGGAGGCATGGAACCTTC.

The gene calls are TRBV7-8 and TRBJ1-5; D unclear. The CDR3 contains 16 residues. The V gene's germline CDR1 is SGHVS and CDR2 FQNEAQ. V lost 1 base, J lost 3 bases, and 13 bases lay in between. As DNA, the CDR3 is TGTGCCAGCAGCTTAGAGGGCGGGCAGCTCAATCAGCCCCAGCATTTT. It translates to CASSLEGGQLNQPQHF.

The V and J genes are TRBV6-5 and TRBJ1-2; the match to TRBD1 covers 12 bases. CDR3 length equals 14 residues. Germline CDR1 MNHEY, CDR2 SVGAGI. V was pared by 6 bases and J by 8 bases, with 7 bases of the junction left unmatched. This CDR3 reads CASRPGTGGRGYTF. CDR3 bases: TGTGCCAGCAGACCCGGGACAGGGGGCAGGGGCTACACCTTC.

The J gene is TRBJ2-5, the V gene TRBV2; 14 bases match TRBD2. CDR3 length: 13 residues. Unmatched junction bases numbered 5, after V lost 4 bases and J lost 13 bases. Germline CDR1 is SNHLY and CDR2 is FYNNEI. This chain's CDR3 is CASSGTSGGPWYF. CDR3 coding DNA: TGTGCCAGCAGTGGGACTAGCGGGGGGCCGTGGTACTTC.

CDR3 bases: TGTGCCAGCAGTGAATCGGTAGAGGTGTATGGCTACACCTTC. It encodes CASSESVEVYGYTF. This chain joins TRBV6-1 and TRBJ1-2; D ambiguous. The CDR3 is 14 amino acids. V lost 2 bases and J lost 5, with 12 bases in between. The germline CDR1 and CDR2 sequences are MNHNS and SASEGT.

The chain is built from TRBV6-6 and TRBJ1-4; 9 nucleotides match TRBD1. This CDR3 has 14 amino acids. After removal of 4 bases from V and 5 bases from J, the junction contained 2 bases not matched to a gene. Per the germline V gene, CDR1 is MNHNY and CDR2 is SVGAGI (reference sequence). CDR3 sequence (DNA): TGTGCCAGCAGTTCCGGGACAGGGAATGAAAAACTGTTTTTT. This gives the protein CASSSGTGNEKLFF.